This record concerns one TCR beta chain sequence. The antigen is unknown. Profiling relied on immunoSEQ multiplex PCR, and the TCRdb table lists in-frame clones only, not all of them. Altogether approximately 2,000,000 clones are present, around 93% being singletons, with the ten largest covering 0.37%. This entry is derived from a study of shared clonotypes between healthy human individuals. Study context: CD4 naive and CD4 memory each took three plates per donor, while CD8 naive took two and CD8 memory one. Points from the study as a whole: Sorted-subset samples were not fully sequenced, rarefaction indicated.

The CDR3 length is 16 residues. The germline gives CDR1 ENHRY, CDR2 SYGVKD. After removal of 5 bases from V and 6 bases from J, the junction contained 12 bases not matched to a gene. Each donor was a Caucasian adult residing in Nashville, Tennessee. This TCR was recovered from a man aged 18 to 30 in good health. Some clones in this sample may be carry-over from other donors' samples. The sequencing input was naive CD4+ T cells from PBMCs. Specified subset: CD45RA+ positively selected. The J gene is TRBJ2-2, the V gene TRBV10-3; 7 bases match TRBD2. CDR3 residues: CAISSLRLAEAGELFF. In DNA, the CDR3 is TGTGCCATCAGTTCCCTGAGGCTAGCGGAGGCCGGGGAGCTGTTTTTT.